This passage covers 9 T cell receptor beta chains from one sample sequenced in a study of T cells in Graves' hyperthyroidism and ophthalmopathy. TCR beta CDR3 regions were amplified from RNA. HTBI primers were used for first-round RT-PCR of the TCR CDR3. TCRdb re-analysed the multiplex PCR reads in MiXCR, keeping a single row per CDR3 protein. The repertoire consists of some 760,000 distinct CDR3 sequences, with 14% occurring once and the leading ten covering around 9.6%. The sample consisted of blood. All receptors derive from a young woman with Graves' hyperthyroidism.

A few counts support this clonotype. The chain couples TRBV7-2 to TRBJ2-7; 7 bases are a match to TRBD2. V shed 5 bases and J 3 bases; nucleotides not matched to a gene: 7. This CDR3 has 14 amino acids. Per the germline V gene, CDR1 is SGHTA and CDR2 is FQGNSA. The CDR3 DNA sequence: TGTGCCAGCAGCACCCGGACTAGTGTCTACGAGCAGTACTTC. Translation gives CASSTRTSVYEQYF.

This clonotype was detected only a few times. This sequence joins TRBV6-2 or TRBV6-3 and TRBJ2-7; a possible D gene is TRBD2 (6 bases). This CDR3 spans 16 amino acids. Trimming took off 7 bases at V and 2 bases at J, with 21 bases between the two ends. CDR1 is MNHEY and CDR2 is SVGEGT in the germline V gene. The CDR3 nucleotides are TGTGCCAGCACCCCCGGCCTGGCTAGCGTTACCTACGAGCAGTACTTC. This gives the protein CASTPGLASVTYEQYF.

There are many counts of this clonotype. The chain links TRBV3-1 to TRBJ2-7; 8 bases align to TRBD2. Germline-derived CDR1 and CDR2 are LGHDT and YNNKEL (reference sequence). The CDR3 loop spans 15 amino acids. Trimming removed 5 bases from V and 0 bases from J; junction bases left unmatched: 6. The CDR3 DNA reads TGTGCCAGCAGCTATGGGACTAGAAGCTCCTACGAGCAGTACTTC. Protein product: CASSYGTRSSYEQYF.

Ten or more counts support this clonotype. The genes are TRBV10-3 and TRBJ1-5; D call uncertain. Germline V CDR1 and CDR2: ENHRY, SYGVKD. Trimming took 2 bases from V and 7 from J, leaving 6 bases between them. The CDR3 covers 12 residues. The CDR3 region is CAISEGRQPQHF. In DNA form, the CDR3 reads TGTGCCATCAGTGAGGGTAGACAGCCCCAGCATTTT.

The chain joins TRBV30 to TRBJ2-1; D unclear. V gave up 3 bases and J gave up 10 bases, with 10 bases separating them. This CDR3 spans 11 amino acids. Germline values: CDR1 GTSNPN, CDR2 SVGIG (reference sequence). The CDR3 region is CAWRELGEQFF. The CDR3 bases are TGTGCCTGGAGAGAGCTGGGGGAGCAGTTCTTC.

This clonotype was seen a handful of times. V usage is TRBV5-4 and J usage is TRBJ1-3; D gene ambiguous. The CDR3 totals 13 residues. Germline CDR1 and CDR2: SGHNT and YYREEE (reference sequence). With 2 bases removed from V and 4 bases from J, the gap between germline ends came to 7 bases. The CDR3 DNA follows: TGTGCCAGCAGCTTCTCCTGGGGAAACACCATATATTTT. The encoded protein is CASSFSWGNTIYF.

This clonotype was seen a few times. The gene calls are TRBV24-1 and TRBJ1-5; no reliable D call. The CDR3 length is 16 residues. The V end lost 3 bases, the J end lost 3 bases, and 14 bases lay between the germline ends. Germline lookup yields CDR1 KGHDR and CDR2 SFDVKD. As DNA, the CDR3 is TGTGCCACCAGTGATGGATCAGAGAGCTTCAATCAGCCCCAGCATTTT. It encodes CATSDGSESFNQPQHF.

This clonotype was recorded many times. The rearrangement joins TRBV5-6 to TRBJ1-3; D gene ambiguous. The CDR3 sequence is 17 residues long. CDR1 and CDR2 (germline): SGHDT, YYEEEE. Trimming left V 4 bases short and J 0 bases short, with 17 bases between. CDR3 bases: TGTGCCAGCAGCGATCGTCGGTTGCATTTCTCTGGAAACACCATATATTTT. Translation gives CASSDRRLHFSGNTIYF.

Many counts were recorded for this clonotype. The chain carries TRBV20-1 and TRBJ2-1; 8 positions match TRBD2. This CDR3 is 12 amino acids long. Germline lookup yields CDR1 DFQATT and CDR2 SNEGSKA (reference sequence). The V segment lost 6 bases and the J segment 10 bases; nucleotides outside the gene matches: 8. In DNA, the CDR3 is TGCAGTGCGTGGGGACTAGTAGGCGAGCAGTTCTTC. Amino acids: CSAWGLVGEQFF.